These 8 T cell receptor beta chains came from one sample sequenced in a study of response to subunit inactivated influenza vaccine. One entry per CDR3 protein, called by TCRdb with MiXCR from the RT-PCR reads. The sample holds a few hundred thousand distinct CDR3 sequences; 14% are singletons and the top ten take approximately 12%. The sample in question was PBMCs from blood, obtained 11 to 12 days after vaccination. The receptors shown here come from a man in his fifties or sixties who received an inactivated influenza vaccine.

The rearrangement joins TRBV9 to TRBJ2-2, with 8 bases that match TRBD2. Per germline, CDR1 SGDLS and CDR2 YYNGEE. After removal of 1 base from V and 0 bases from J, the junction contained 2 bases not matched to a gene. This CDR3 contains 16 residues. This CDR3 is CASSVLAGANTGELFF. In DNA form, the CDR3 reads TGTGCCAGCAGCGTACTAGCGGGCGCGAACACCGGGGAGCTGTTTTTT.

The chain recombines TRBV6-5 with TRBJ1-2, with no clear D. Germline V gives CDR1 MNHEY, CDR2 SVGAGI. Trimming cost V 0 bases and J 5 bases, with 10 bases left between them. The CDR3 is 14 residues long. CDR3 in DNA: TGTGCCAGCAGTTACTCCCCAGAGATATATGGCTACACCTTC. As protein: CASSYSPEIYGYTF.

The table lists this clonotype with many counts. The CDR3 sequence: CASSFRTGDNEQFF. For the CDR3, the DNA is TGTGCCAGCAGCTTTCGCACGGGAGACAATGAGCAGTTCTTC. This sequence joins TRBV7-8 and TRBJ2-1; possible D gene TRBD2, 6 bases. V lost 3 bases and J lost 5, with 11 bases in between. CDR3 length: 14 residues. Germline V gene data show CDR1 as SGHVS and CDR2 as FQNEAQ.

V is TRBV19 and J is TRBJ2-7, with D unclear. Germline V lookup: CDR1 LNHDA, CDR2 SQIVND (reference sequence). CDR3 length: 14 amino acids. Trimming removed 6 bases from V and 2 bases from J, with 14 bases in between. CDR3 amino acids: CASSPLAVTYEQYF. CDR3 DNA: TGTGCCAGTAGCCCCTTGGCTGTGACCTACGAGCAGTACTTC. Full variable domain (rest looked up from reference TRBV19 and TRBJ2-7): DGGITQSPKYLFRKEGQNVTLSCEQNLNHDAMYWYRQDPGQGLRLIYYSQIVNDFQKGDIAEGYSVSREKKESFPLTVTSAQKNPTAFYLCASSPLAVTYEQYFGPGTRLTVT.

The chain has TRBV11-2 and TRBJ1-3; tentative D call: TRBD1 (6 bases). Germline V CDR1 and CDR2: SGHAT, FQNNGV. The CDR3 spans 14 residues. V was trimmed by 7 bases and J by 1 base, leaving 11 bases between them. In nucleotides, the CDR3 is TGTGCCAGCAAAACGACAGGATCTGGAAACACCATATATTTT. It encodes CASKTTGSGNTIYF.

The chain recombines TRBV3-1 with TRBJ2-1, with a tentative D call TRBD2 (7 bases). This CDR3 has 21 amino acids. Trimming removed 0 bases at V and 2 bases at J, with 26 bases between. Germline CDR1 and CDR2: LGHDT and YNNKEL (reference sequence). The CDR3, as DNA: TGTGCCAGCAGCCAAGATTCTTTGAGGGGGGGCCTCATTATCCCCTACAATGAGCAGTTCTTC. Translating gives CASSQDSLRGGLIIPYNEQFF.

A few counts support this clonotype. The chain combines TRBV5-1 with TRBJ2-7; 8 bases are shared with TRBD2. The CDR3 sequence is 15 residues long. With V trimmed by 0 bases and J by 5 bases, 7 bases remained unmatched. Looked up from germline, CDR1 is SGHRS and CDR2 is YFSETQ. For the CDR3, the DNA is TGCGCCAGCAGCTTGGAATTGCTAGCGGGCGACGAGCAGTACTTC. It specifies CASSLELLAGDEQYF.

This clonotype was found many times. This chain uses TRBV5-1 with TRBJ2-5, with D unclear. The V end was cut by 4 bases, the J end by 5 bases, with 15 bases between. CDR3 length: 14 residues. CDR1 and CDR2 (germline): SGHRS, YFSETQ. The CDR3 loop reads CASSPIRTGETQYF. CDR3 coding DNA: TGCGCCAGCAGCCCAATTCGGACCGGGGAGACCCAGTACTTC. The whole variable domain, remainder taken from reference TRBV5-1 and TRBJ2-5, is KAGVTQTPRYLIKTRGQQVTLSCSPISGHRSVSWYQQTPGQGLQFLFEYFSETQRNKGNFPGRFSGRQFSNSRSEMNVSTLELGDSALYLCASSPIRTGETQYFGPGTRLLVL.